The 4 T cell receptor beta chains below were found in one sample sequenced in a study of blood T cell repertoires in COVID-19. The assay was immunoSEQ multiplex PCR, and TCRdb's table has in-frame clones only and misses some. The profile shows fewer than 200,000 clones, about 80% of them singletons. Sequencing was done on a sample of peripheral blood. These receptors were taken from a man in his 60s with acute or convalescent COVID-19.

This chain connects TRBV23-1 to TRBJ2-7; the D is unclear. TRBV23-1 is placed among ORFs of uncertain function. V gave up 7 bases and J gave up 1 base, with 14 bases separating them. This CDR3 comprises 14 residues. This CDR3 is CASIISYPSYEQYF. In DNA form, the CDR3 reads TGCGCCAGCATTATCTCCTACCCATCCTACGAGCAGTACTTC.

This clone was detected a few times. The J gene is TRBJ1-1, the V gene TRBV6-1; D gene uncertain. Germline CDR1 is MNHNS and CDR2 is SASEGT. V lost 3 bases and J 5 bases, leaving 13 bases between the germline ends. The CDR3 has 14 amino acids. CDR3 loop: CASSDGWRKTEAFF. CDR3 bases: TGTGCCAGCAGTGACGGTTGGAGAAAAACTGAAGCTTTCTTT.

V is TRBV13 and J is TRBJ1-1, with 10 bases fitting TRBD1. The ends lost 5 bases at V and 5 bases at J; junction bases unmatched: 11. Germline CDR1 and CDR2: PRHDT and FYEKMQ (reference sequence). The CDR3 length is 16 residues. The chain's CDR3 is CASSPHRDRGGTEAFF. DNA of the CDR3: TGTGCCAGCAGCCCCCACCGGGACAGGGGTGGTACTGAAGCTTTCTTT.

CDR3 region: CASEGRAKDTQYF. The CDR3 DNA sequence: TGTGCCAGCGAGGGCCGCGCGAAAGATACGCAGTATTTT. The chain joins TRBV3-1 (or the pseudogene TRBV3-2) to TRBJ2-3, with D possibly matching TRBD2 (5 bases). CDR3 length: 13 residues. The V end was cut by 8 bases, the J end by 5 bases, with 14 bases between. The germline gives CDR1 LGHDT, CDR2 YNNKEL (reference sequence).